This is a list of T cell receptor beta chains from one sample in a study of identical twins. Using its own MiXCR run on the 5' RACE reads, TCRdb lists one record per CDR3 protein. The data hold around 370,000 distinct CDR3 sequences, with approximately 9.1% observed a single time. Specimen: naive T cells sorted from blood. The receptors were gathered from a woman in her forties or fifties in good health. The CDR3 runs from the conserved cysteine through the conserved F or W. Fields, in order: V gene, clone size, J gene, D gene, CDR3 protein, CDR3 DNA. D genes are given only for firm matches. A clone size is listed for some rows: how often the clone was seen (once, few, many), or a class if it is expanded.

TRBV5-5	few	TRBJ2-1	TRBD2	CASRSGLATSSYNEQFF	TGTGCCAGCAGATCGGGACTAGCGACGAGCTCCTACAATGAGCAGTTCTTC
TRBV28	NA	TRBJ1-3	NA	CASIPGRAGNTIYF	TGTGCCAGCATACCCGGACGCGCTGGAAACACCATATATTTT
TRBV12-3/TRBV12-4	NA	TRBJ2-7	TRBD1	CASTLWGTGSRTEQYF	TGTGCCAGCACCCTGTGGGGGACAGGGAGCCGAACCGAGCAGTACTTC
TRBV7-6	NA	TRBJ1-5	NA	CASSLEPYGSNQPQHF	TGTGCCAGCAGCTTAGAGCCCTATGGTTCTAATCAGCCCCAGCATTTT
TRBV20-1	few	TRBJ1-1	TRBD1	CSASRTGRRTEAFF	TGCAGTGCTAGTAGGACAGGGAGGAGGACTGAAGCTTTCTTT
TRBV14	many	TRBJ2-1	TRBD2	CASSQAPVSGRHEQFF	TGTGCCAGCAGCCAAGCACCCGTTAGCGGGAGACATGAGCAGTTCTTC
TRBV11-2	many	TRBJ1-1	NA	CASSFKPNTEAFF	TGTGCCAGCAGCTTTAAGCCGAACACTGAAGCTTTCTTT
TRBV10-2	NA	TRBJ2-3	NA	CASSVPLRSTDTQYF	TGCGCCAGCAGTGTCCCCCTGAGAAGCACAGATACGCAGTATTTT
TRBV24-1	few	TRBJ2-1	TRBD2	CATSDFGTSGRDEQFF	TGTGCCACCAGTGATTTCGGGACTAGCGGGAGGGATGAGCAGTTCTTC
TRBV6-2/TRBV6-3	NA	TRBJ2-7	NA	CASSFTTRQYF	TGTGCCAGCAGCTTCACTACCAGGCAGTACTTC
TRBV7-9	many	TRBJ2-1	TRBD2	CASRRGLATYNEQFF	TGTGCCAGCAGACGTGGACTAGCTACATACAATGAGCAGTTCTTC
TRBV6-5	few	TRBJ2-1	TRBD1	CASSSLSRTGGYGGEQFF	TGTGCCAGCAGTTCCCTTAGCCGGACAGGGGGCTATGGTGGTGAGCAGTTCTTC
TRBV29-1	many	TRBJ2-7	NA	CSVFLPGPSYEQYF	TGCAGCGTTTTTCTGCCGGGACCGTCTTACGAGCAGTACTTC
TRBV3-1	many	TRBJ1-1	TRBD1	CASSRQGGTEAFF	TGTGCCAGCAGCCGACAGGGAGGAACTGAAGCTTTCTTT
TRBV29-1	few	TRBJ1-1	TRBD1	CSVPGTGGYHTEAFF	TGCAGCGTCCCAGGGACAGGGGGGTATCACACTGAAGCTTTCTTT
TRBV5-6	NA	TRBJ1-1	NA	CASSPDLGLQAFF	TGTGCCAGCAGCCCCGATTTGGGCCTACAAGCTTTCTTT
TRBV6-5	many	TRBJ2-5	NA	CASRGVGSQETQYF	TGTGCCAGCCGGGGAGTCGGGAGCCAAGAGACCCAGTACTTC
TRBV6-6	NA	TRBJ2-1	TRBD2	CASSSLAGPDNEQFF	TGTGCCAGCAGCTCACTAGCGGGGCCAGACAATGAGCAGTTCTTC
TRBV29-1	NA	TRBJ2-5	TRBD2	CSVEDDSGSLETQYF	TGCAGCGTTGAAGACGATAGCGGGAGTTTGGAGACCCAGTACTTC
TRBV10-3	few	TRBJ2-3	NA	CAISDQLAASTDTQYF	TGTGCCATCAGTGACCAACTAGCTGCTAGCACAGATACGCAGTATTTT
TRBV15	NA	TRBJ1-6	TRBD1	CATSGEVGTGYSPLHF	TGTGCCACCAGCGGGGAGGTCGGGACAGGGTATTCACCCCTCCACTTT
TRBV15	NA	TRBJ2-2	TRBD1	CATSTLDRGNTGELFF	TGTGCCACCAGCACTTTGGACAGGGGGAACACCGGGGAGCTGTTTTTT
TRBV12-3/TRBV12-4	many	TRBJ1-1	NA	CASSLKGSTEAFF	TGTGCCAGCAGTTTGAAAGGATCTACTGAAGCTTTCTTT
TRBV27	many	TRBJ2-2	NA	CASSFMNTGELFF	TGTGCCAGCAGTTTCATGAACACCGGGGAGCTGTTTTTT
TRBV6-4	few	TRBJ2-2	TRBD1	CASRDRGAGELFF	TGTGCCAGCCGGGACAGGGGTGCCGGGGAGCTGTTTTTT
TRBV6-1	NA	TRBJ2-3	NA	CASSEPPEADTQYF	TGTGCCAGCAGTGAGCCCCCGGAGGCAGATACGCAGTATTTT
TRBV29-1	many	TRBJ2-3	TRBD1	CSVGDRARADTQYF	TGCAGCGTGGGGGACAGGGCTCGCGCAGATACGCAGTATTTT
TRBV7-2	NA	TRBJ2-1	TRBD2	CASSLAGGSYNERFF	TGTGCCAGCAGCTTGGCGGGGGGCTCCTACAATGAGCGGTTCTTC
TRBV5-1	many	TRBJ1-1	TRBD1	CASSPIRDRNTEAFF	TGCGCCAGCAGCCCAATCCGGGACAGAAACACTGAAGCTTTCTTT
TRBV29-1	many	TRBJ2-1	NA	CSVVPGGGYEQFF	TGCAGCGTTGTGCCAGGAGGTGGCTATGAGCAGTTCTTC
TRBV10-3	many	TRBJ2-3	NA	CAISESTTDTQYF	TGTGCCATCAGTGAGTCGACCACAGATACGCAGTATTTT
TRBV5-6	NA	TRBJ1-1	NA	CASSQMLVLGTEAFF	TGTGCCAGCAGCCAAATGTTAGTGTTAGGCACTGAAGCTTTCTTT
TRBV25-1	many	TRBJ2-1	TRBD2	CATGLAGLNEQFF	TGTGCCACCGGACTAGCGGGACTCAATGAGCAGTTCTTC
TRBV30	NA	TRBJ2-7	TRBD2	CAWSGGRTSGAYEQYF	TGTGCCTGGAGTGGGGGGAGGACTAGCGGAGCTTACGAGCAGTACTTC
TRBV14	few	TRBJ2-7	NA	CASSQDGQTYEQYF	TGTGCCAGCAGCCAAGATGGCCAGACCTACGAGCAGTACTTC